This TCR beta chain emerged from a study of T cells in localized non-small cell lung cancer. This table comes from immunoSEQ multiplex PCR, and its TCRdb copy is limited to in-frame clones, with some not included. The sample lists 20,000 to 25,000 clones, approximately 87% occurring once. CDR3 size: 14 residues. Per germline, CDR1 MNHNY and CDR2 SVGAGI (reference sequence). Unmatched junction bases numbered 6, after V lost 0 bases and J lost 8 bases. V gene TRBV6-6 combines with J gene TRBJ1-2; 7 positions agree with TRBD1. This receptor was taken from a man between 40 and 70 years old with stage II squamous cell lung carcinoma. The sequencing used PBMCs, collected before any cancer treatment. The CDR3, as DNA: TGTGCCAGCAGTTACTCGACAGGGACGGGCGGCTACACCTTC. This gives the protein CASSYSTGTGGYTF.